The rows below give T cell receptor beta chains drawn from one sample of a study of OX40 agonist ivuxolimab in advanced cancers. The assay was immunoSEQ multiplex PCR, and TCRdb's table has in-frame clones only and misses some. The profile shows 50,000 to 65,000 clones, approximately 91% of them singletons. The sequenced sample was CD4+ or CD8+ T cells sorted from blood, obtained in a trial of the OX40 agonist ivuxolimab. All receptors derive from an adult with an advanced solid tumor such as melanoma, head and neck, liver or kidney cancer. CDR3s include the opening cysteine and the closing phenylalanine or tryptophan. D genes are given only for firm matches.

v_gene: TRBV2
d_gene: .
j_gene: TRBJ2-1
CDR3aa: CAINRDFKQFF
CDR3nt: TGTGCCATAAACCGGGACTTTAAGCAGTTCTTC

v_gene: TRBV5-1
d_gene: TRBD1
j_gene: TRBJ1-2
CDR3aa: CASSSGTGEFGGYTF
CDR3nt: TGCGCCAGCAGTTCCGGGACAGGGGAGTTCGGTGGCTACACCTTC

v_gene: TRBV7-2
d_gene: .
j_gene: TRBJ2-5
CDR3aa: CASSPNRETQYF
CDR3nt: TGTGCCAGCAGCCCTAACAGGGAGACCCAGTACTTC

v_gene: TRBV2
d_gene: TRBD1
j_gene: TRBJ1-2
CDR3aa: CASRRRDRGRGYTF
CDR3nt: TGTGCCAGCAGACGCCGGGACAGGGGGCGAGGCTACACCTTC

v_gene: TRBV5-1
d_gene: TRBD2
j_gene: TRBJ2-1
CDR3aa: CASKLAGGYNEQFF
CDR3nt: TGCGCCAGCAAACTAGCGGGAGGGTACAATGAGCAGTTCTTC

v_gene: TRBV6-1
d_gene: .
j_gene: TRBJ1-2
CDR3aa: CASSATVLDGYTF
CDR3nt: TGTGCCAGCAGTGCGACAGTTTTAGACGGCTACACCTTC

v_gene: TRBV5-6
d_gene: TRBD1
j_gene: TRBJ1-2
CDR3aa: CASFGQVDGYTF
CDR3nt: TGTGCCAGCTTCGGACAGGTCGATGGCTACACCTTC

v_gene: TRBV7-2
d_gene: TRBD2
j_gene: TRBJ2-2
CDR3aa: CASSPGLAVTGELFF
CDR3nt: TGTGCCAGCAGCCCGGGACTAGCGGTAACCGGGGAGCTGTTTTTT

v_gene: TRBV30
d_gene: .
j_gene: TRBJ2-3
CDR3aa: CAWSEGLSTDTQYF
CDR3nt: TGTGCCTGGAGCGAGGGGCTGTCCACAGATACGCAGTATTTT

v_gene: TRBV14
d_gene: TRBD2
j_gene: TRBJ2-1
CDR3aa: CASSLTSGGINEQFF
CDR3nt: TGTGCCAGCAGTCTCACTAGCGGGGGGATCAATGAGCAGTTCTTC

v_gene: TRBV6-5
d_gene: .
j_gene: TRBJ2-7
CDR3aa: CASSTIREQYF
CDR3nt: TGTGCCAGCAGTACCATTAGGGAGCAGTACTTC

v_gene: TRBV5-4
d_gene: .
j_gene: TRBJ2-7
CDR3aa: CASSPGPSSYEQYF
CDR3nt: TGTGCCAGCAGCCCGGGACCGAGCTCCTACGAGCAGTACTTC

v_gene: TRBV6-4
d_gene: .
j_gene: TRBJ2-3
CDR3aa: CASSLSGLPTDTQYF
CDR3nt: TGTGCCAGCAGCTTGTCGGGACTGCCCACAGATACGCAGTATTTT

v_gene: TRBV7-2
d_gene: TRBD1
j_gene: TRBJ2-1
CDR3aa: CASSRRQGGYNEQFF
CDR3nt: TGTGCCAGCAGCCGCCGACAGGGGGGGTACAATGAGCAGTTCTTC

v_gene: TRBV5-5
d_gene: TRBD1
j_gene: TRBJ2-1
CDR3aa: CASSFVGTAYNEQFF
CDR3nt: TGTGCCAGCAGCTTTGTTGGGACAGCTTACAATGAGCAGTTCTTC